A single sample gave rise to the 4 T cell receptor beta chains below, sequenced in a study of tumor and adjacent non-tumor tissue in lung cancer. RNA was extracted from bulk tissue without any cell sorting. A modified ARM-PCR protocol with three rounds of nested PCR amplified TCRbeta. TCRdb passed the multiplex PCR reads through MiXCR, listing each CDR3 protein once. The table records approximately 79,000 distinct CDR3 sequences, 72% of them present only once. The material sequenced was lung tumor tissue. The receptors come from a woman aged 40 to 50 with non-small cell lung cancer.

The genes are TRBV2 and TRBJ1-5; D is possibly TRBD1 (5 bases). V was clipped by 10 bases and J by 12 bases, with 25 bases between them. The CDR3 loop spans 14 amino acids. Germline V gene sequence: CDR1 SNHLY, CDR2 FYNNEI. The CDR3 here is CAISTGRAVPHQHF. CDR3 nucleotides: TGTGCCATCAGCACGGGACGGGCGGTCCCGCACCAGCATTTT. The entire variable domain, with the rest obtained from reference TRBV2 and TRBJ1-5, is as follows: EPEVTQTPSHQVTQMGQEVILRCVPISNHLYFYWYRQILGQKVEFLVSFYNNEISEKSEIFDDQFSVERPDGSNFTLKIRSTKLEDSAMYFCAISTGRAVPHQHFGDGTRLSIL.

With regard to this clonotype: A much bigger clone sits one base away, suggesting this may be a read error. The CDR3 region is CASTPLTGPTDTQYF. Written as DNA, the CDR3 is TGTGCCAGCACCCCTCTGACAGGGCCTACAGATACGCAGTATTTT. V and J are TRBV28 and TRBJ2-3; 7 nucleotides match TRBD1. Germline assignment: CDR1 MDHEN and CDR2 SYDVKM. V shed 7 bases and J 3 bases; nucleotides not matched to a gene: 10. This CDR3 spans 15 amino acids. Full variable domain (rest looked up from reference TRBV28 and TRBJ2-3): DVKVTQSSRYLVKRTGEKVFLECVQDMDHENMFWYRQDPGLGLRLIYFSYDVKMKEKGDIPEGYSVSREKKERFSLILESASTNQTSMYLCASTPLTGPTDTQYFGPGTRLTVL.

A remark on this clonotype: A clone one base away is much larger, so this may be a read error. This chain joins TRBV10-3 and TRBJ2-1; 10 nucleotides agree with TRBD2. In germline, CDR1 is ENHRY, CDR2 SYGVKD. The CDR3 spans 17 residues. The CDR3 loop reads CAIIEFGLAGDYNEQFF. The CDR3 coding sequence is TGTGCCATCATTGAGTTCGGGCTAGCGGGGGACTACAATGAGCAGTTCTTC.

The chain employs TRBV6-5 and TRBJ2-7; D is undetermined. V was cut by 6 bases and J by 7 bases, with 16 bases left in between. This CDR3 spans 13 amino acids. Germline V gene lookup returns CDR1 MNHEY and CDR2 SVGAGI. CDR3 sequence reads: CASRHLGSYEQYF. For the CDR3, the DNA is TGTGCCAGCAGACATCTGGGTTCGTATGAGCAGTACTTC.